Listed below are T cell receptor beta chains from one sample, sequenced in a study of cytomegalovirus exposure and HLA in healthy donors. Using immunoSEQ multiplex PCR, the repertoire was profiled, and TCRdb retains in-frame clones only, with some absent. The sample holds 130,000 or so clones, roughly 90% seen once. Sequencing input: PBMCs. Receptors were obtained from a woman under 30 in good health and CMV-seronegative. CDR3s include the opening cysteine and the closing phenylalanine or tryptophan.

CDR3: CASRVSSGGYNEQFF
V: TRBV6-5
J: TRBJ2-1

CDR3: CASSPLVRQGNQPQHF
V: TRBV18
J: TRBJ1-5

CDR3: CASRVGAKNIQYF
V: TRBV10-2
J: TRBJ2-4

CDR3: CASRPGDYGYTF
V: TRBV5-1
J: TRBJ1-2

CDR3: CASSEQASGSWTDTQYF
V: TRBV25-1
J: TRBJ2-3

CDR3: CASSPGQGYGYTF
V: TRBV10-1
J: TRBJ1-2

CDR3: CASSLGANSGNTIYF
V: TRBV5-1
J: TRBJ1-3

CDR3: CASSPGLAGGETQYF
V: TRBV5-1
J: TRBJ2-5

CDR3: CASSLSWGDATNEKLFF
V: TRBV27
J: TRBJ1-4

CDR3: CASIPRLAGGLFYEQYF
V: TRBV27
J: TRBJ2-7

CDR3: CASSLRTGAQETQYF
V: TRBV7-9
J: TRBJ2-5

CDR3: CASSTNRDRNTEAFF
V: TRBV18
J: TRBJ1-1

CDR3: CASSSRAGFAGELFF
V: TRBV6-6
J: TRBJ2-2

CDR3: CASSSGGGGYTF
V: TRBV18
J: TRBJ1-2

CDR3: CASSYGQRNTEAFF
V: TRBV6-5
J: TRBJ1-1

CDR3: CASSLGVGRSGEQYF
V: TRBV7-2
J: TRBJ2-7

CDR3: CASSVNRGSSGNTIYF
V: TRBV7-9
J: TRBJ1-3